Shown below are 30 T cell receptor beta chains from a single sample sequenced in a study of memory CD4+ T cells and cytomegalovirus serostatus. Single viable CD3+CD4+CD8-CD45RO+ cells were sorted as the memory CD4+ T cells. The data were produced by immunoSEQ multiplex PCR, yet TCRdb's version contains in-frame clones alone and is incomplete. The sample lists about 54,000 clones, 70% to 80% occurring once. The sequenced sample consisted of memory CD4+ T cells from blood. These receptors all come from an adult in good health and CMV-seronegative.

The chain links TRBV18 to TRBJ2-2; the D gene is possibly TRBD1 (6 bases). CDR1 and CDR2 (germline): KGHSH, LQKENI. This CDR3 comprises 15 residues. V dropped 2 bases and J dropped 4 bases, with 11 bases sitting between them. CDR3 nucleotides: TGTGCCAGCTCACCAAACAGGGCGGGCACCGGGGAGCTGTTTTTT. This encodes CASSPNRAGTGELFF.

CDR3 sequence reads: CASSLGAGQNTEAFF. CDR3 DNA sequence: TGCGCCAGCAGCTTGGGGGCAGGGCAGAACACTGAAGCTTTCTTT. The chain employs TRBV5-1 and TRBJ1-1; weak D call: TRBD1 (5 bases). Trimming left V 0 bases short and J 1 base short, with 10 bases between. Germline CDR1 and CDR2: SGHRS and YFSETQ. CDR3 length: 15 amino acids. Looking up the rest from reference TRBV5-1 and TRBJ1-1 gives the full variable domain: KAGVTQTPRYLIKTRGQQVTLSCSPISGHRSVSWYQQTPGQGLQFLFEYFSETQRNKGNFPGRFSGRQFSNSRSEMNVSTLELGDSALYLCASSLGAGQNTEAFFGQGTRLTVV.

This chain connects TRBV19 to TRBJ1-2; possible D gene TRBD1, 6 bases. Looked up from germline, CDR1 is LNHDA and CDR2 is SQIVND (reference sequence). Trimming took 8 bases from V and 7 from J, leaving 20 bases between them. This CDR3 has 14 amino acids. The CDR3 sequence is CASSGQLAIPGYTF. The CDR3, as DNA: TGTGCCAGTTCCGGACAGCTCGCGATCCCTGGCTACACCTTC.

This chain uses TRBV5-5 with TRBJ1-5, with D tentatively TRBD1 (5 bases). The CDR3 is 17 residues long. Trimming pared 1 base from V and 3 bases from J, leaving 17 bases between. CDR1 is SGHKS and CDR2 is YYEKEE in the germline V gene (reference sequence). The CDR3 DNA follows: TGTGCCAGCAGCTTGTACCGGGACCGAGTACTCAATCAGCCCCAGCATTTT. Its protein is CASSLYRDRVLNQPQHF.

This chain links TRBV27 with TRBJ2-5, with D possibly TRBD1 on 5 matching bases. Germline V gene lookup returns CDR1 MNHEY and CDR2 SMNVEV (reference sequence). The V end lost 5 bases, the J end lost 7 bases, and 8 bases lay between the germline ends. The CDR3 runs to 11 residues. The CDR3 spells CASSRGRTQYF. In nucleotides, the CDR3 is TGTGCCAGCAGTAGGGGTAGGACCCAGTACTTC.

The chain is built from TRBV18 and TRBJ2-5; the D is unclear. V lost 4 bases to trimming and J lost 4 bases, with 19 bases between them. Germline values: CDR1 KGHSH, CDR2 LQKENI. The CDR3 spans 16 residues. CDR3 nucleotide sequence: TGTGCCAGCTCACTCCCGCGGTCGGGTACTCGAGAGACCCAGTACTTC. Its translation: CASSLPRSGTRETQYF.

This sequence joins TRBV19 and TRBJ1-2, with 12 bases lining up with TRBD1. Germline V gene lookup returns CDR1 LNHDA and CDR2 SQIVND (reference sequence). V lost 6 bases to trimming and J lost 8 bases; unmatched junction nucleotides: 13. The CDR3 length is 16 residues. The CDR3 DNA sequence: TGTGCCAGTAGGCTCGGGGACAGGGGGCGTTTGGAGGGCTACACCTTC. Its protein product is CASRLGDRGRLEGYTF.

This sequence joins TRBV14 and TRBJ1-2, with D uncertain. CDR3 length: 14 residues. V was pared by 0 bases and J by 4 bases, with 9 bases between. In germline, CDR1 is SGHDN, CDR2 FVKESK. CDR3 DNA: TGTGCCAGCAGCCAAGAAGCGCGGGGCTATGGCTACACCTTC. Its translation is CASSQEARGYGYTF.

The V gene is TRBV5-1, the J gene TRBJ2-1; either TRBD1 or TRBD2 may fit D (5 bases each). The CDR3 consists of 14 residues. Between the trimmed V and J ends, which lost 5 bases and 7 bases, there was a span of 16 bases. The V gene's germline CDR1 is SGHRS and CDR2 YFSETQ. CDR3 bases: TGCGCCAGCAGGAGGGGTAGCACGAGGAATGAGCAGTTCTTC. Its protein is CASRRGSTRNEQFF.

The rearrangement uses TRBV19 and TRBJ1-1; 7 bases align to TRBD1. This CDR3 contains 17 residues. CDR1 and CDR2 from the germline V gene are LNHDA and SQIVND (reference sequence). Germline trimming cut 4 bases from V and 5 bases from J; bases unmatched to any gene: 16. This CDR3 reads CASSTPGQFRGRTEAFF. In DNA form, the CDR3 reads TGTGCCAGTAGTACCCCGGGACAGTTTCGAGGAAGAACTGAAGCTTTCTTT.

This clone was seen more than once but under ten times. The DNA of the CDR3 is TGTGCCAGCACCACGGGACAGGAGTACAATGAGCAGTTCTTC. Protein product: CASTTGQEYNEQFF. The rearrangement links TRBV7-9 to TRBJ2-1, with 8 bases identical to TRBD1. CDR3 length: 14 residues. With 7 bases clipped from V and 4 bases from J, the junction kept 6 bases outside the gene matches. Germline lookup yields CDR1 SEHNR and CDR2 FQNEAQ (reference sequence).

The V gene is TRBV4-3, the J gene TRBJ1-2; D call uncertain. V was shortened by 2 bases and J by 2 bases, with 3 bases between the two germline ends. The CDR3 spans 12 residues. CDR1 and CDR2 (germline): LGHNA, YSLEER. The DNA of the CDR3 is TGCGCCAGCAGCCAACGGAACTATGGCTACACCTTC. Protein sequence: CASSQRNYGYTF.

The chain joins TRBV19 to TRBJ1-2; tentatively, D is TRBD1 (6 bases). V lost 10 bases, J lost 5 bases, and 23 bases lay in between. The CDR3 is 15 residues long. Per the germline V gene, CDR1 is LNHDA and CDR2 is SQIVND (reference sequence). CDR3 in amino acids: CATKGPPTQGYGYTF. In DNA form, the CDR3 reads TGTGCCACCAAGGGCCCCCCCACGCAGGGGTATGGCTACACCTTC.

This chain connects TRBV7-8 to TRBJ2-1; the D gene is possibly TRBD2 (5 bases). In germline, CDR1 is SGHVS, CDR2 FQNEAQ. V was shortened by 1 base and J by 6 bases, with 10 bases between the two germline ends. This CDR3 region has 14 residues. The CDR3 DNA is TGTGCCAGCAGCTTAGGGGGAGCTCTCAATGAGCAGTTCTTC. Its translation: CASSLGGALNEQFF.

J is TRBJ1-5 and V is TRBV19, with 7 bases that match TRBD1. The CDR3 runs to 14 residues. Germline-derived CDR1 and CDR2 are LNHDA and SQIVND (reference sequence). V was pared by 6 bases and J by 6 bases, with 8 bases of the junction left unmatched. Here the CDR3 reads CASSLTGPLQPQHF. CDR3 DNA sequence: TGTGCCAGTAGCCTGACAGGGCCCCTTCAGCCCCAGCATTTT. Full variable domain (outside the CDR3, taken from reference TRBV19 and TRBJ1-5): DGGITQSPKYLFRKEGQNVTLSCEQNLNHDAMYWYRQDPGQGLRLIYYSQIVNDFQKGDIAEGYSVSREKKESFPLTVTSAQKNPTAFYLCASSLTGPLQPQHFGDGTRLSIL.

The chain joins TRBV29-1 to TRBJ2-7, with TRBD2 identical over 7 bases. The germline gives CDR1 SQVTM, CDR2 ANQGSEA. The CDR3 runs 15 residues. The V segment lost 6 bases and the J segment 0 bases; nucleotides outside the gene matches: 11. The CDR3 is CSVILGGISSYEQYF. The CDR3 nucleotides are TGCAGCGTAATATTGGGGGGGATTAGCTCCTACGAGCAGTACTTC.

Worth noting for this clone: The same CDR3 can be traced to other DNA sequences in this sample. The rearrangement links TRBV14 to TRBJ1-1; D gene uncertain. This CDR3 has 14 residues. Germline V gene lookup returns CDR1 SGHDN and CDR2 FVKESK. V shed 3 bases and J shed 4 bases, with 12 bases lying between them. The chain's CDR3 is CASSQVSGRTEAFF. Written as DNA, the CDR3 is TGTGCCAGCAGCCAGGTATCCGGACGCACTGAAGCTTTCTTT.

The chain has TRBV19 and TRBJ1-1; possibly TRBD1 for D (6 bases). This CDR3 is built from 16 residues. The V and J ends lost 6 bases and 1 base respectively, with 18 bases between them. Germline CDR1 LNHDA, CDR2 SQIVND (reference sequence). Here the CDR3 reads CASSMSGGLKNTEAFF. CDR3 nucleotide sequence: TGTGCCAGTAGCATGTCCGGGGGGCTTAAGAACACTGAAGCTTTCTTT.

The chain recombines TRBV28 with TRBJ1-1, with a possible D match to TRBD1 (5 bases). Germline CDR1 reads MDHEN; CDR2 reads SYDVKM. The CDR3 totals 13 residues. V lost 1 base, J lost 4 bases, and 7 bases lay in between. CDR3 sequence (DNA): TGTGCCAGCAGTTTATTGGGGGGCACTGAAGCTTTCTTT. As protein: CASSLLGGTEAFF.

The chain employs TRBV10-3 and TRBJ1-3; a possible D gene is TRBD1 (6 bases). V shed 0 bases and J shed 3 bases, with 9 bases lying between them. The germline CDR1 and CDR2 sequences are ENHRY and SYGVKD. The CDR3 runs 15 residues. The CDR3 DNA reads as TGTGCCATCAGTGAGTCGCAGGACAGTGGAAACACCATATATTTT. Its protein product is CAISESQDSGNTIYF.

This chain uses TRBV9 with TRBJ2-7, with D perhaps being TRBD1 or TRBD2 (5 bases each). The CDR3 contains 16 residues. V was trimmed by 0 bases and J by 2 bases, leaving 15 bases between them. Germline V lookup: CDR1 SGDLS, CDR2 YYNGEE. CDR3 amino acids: CASSVEARDPPYEQYF. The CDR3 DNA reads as TGTGCCAGCAGCGTAGAGGCCCGGGACCCCCCCTACGAGCAGTACTTC. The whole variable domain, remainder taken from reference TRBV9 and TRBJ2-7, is DSGVTQTPKHLITATGQRVTLRCSPRSGDLSVYWYQQSLDQGLQFLIQYYNGEERAKGNILERFSAQQFPDLHSELNLSSLELGDSALYFCASSVEARDPPYEQYFGPGTRLTVT.

CDR3 DNA sequence: TGTGCCAGCAGTTTAGGTCAGCCCCAGCATTTT. Encoded protein: CASSLGQPQHF. The chain uses TRBV28 and TRBJ1-5; D gene unclear. V lost 2 bases and J 6 bases, leaving 2 bases between the germline ends. CDR1 is MDHEN, CDR2 SYDVKM, per germline. The CDR3 has 11 amino acids.

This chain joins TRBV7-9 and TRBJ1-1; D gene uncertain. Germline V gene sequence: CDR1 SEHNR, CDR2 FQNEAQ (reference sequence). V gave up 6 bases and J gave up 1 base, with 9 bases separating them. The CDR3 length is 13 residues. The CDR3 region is CASSNIQNTEAFF. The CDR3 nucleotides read TGTGCCAGCAGTAATATTCAGAACACTGAAGCTTTCTTT.

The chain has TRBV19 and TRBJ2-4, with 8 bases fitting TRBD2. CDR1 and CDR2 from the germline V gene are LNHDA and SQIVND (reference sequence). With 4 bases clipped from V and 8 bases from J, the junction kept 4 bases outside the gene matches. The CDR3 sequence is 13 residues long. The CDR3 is CASSNGGAHIQYF. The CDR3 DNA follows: TGTGCCAGTAGTAACGGGGGGGCGCACATTCAGTACTTC. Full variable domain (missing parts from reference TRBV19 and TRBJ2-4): DGGITQSPKYLFRKEGQNVTLSCEQNLNHDAMYWYRQDPGQGLRLIYYSQIVNDFQKGDIAEGYSVSREKKESFPLTVTSAQKNPTAFYLCASSNGGAHIQYFGAGTRLSVL.

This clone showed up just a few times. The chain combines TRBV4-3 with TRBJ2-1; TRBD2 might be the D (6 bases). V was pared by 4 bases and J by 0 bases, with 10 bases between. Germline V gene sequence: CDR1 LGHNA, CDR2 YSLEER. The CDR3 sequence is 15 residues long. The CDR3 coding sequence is TGCGCCAGCAGCCGCGGAGGGCCCTCCTACAATGAGCAGTTCTTC. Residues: CASSRGGPSYNEQFF.

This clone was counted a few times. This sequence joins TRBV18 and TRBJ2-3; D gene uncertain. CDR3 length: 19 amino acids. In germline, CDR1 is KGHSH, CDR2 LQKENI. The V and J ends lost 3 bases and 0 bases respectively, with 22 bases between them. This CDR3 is CASSPSFLASAHSTDTQYF. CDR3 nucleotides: TGTGCCAGCTCACCGAGTTTTCTGGCAAGCGCCCATAGCACAGATACGCAGTATTTT.

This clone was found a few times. The CDR3 reads CASGLDRVNTEAFF. CDR3 in DNA: TGTGCTAGTGGTTTGGACAGGGTTAACACTGAAGCTTTCTTT. The chain joins TRBV12-5 to TRBJ1-1; D is possibly TRBD1 (6 bases). V dropped 1 base and J dropped 2 bases, with 8 bases sitting between them. Germline V gene data show CDR1 as LGHNT and CDR2 as FRNRAP. This CDR3 contains 14 residues.

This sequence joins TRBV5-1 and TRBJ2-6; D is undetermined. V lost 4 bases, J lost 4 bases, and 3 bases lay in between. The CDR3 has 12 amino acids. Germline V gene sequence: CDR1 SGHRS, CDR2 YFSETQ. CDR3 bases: TGCGCCAGCAGCCTGGGGGCCAACGTCCTGACTTTC. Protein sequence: CASSLGANVLTF. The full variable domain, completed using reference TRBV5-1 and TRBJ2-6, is KAGVTQTPRYLIKTRGQQVTLSCSPISGHRSVSWYQQTPGQGLQFLFEYFSETQRNKGNFPGRFSGRQFSNSRSEMNVSTLELGDSALYLCASSLGANVLTFGAGSRLTVL.

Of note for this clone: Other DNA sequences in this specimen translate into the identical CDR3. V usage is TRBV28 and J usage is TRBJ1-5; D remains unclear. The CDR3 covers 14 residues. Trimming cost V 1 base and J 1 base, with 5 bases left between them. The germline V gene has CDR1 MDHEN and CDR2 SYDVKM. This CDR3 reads CASSLSHSNQPQHF. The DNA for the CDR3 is TGTGCCAGCAGTTTATCTCACAGCAATCAGCCCCAGCATTTT.

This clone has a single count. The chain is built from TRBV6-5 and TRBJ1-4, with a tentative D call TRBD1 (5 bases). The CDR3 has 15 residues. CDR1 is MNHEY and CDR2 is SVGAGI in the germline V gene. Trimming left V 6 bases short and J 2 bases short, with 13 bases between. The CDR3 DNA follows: TGTGCCAGCAGACCCCAGGGTGTCACTAATGAAAAACTGTTTTTT. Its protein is CASRPQGVTNEKLFF.